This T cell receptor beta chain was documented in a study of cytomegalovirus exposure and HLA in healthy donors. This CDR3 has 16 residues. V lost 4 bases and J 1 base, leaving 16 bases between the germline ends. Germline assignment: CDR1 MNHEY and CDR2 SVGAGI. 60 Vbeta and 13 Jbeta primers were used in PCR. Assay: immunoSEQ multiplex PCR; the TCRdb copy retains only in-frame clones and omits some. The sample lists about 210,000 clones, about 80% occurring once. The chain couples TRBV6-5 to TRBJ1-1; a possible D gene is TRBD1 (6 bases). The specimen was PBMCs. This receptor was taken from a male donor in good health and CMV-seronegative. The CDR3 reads CASSSPPDRRNTEAFF. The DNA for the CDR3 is TGTGCCAGCAGTTCTCCCCCAGACAGGAGGAACACTGAAGCTTTCTTT.